This T cell receptor (beta chain) was recorded in a study of CD8 T cells in ankylosing spondylitis. General study results and limits: The authors found the disease-linked clones to be CD8+ and relatively rare in peripheral blood. Seemingly characteristic of ankylosing spondylitis blood was a TCR beta motif consisting of about 8 highly homologous variants. Reportedly, matched ankylosing spondylitis synovial fluid was significantly enriched for disease-linked clones.

The CDR3 extends over 16 amino acids. V was cut by 2 bases and J by 2 bases, with 13 bases left in between. CDR1 MNHNS and CDR2 SASEGT come from the germline V gene. Quantitative 5'-RACE with molecular barcodes was used to make the TCR beta libraries. TCRdb redid the calling of the 5' RACE reads with MiXCR, one entry per CDR3 protein. The sample includes about 90,000 distinct CDR3 sequences, just under 9% of them seen just once. Comments on this clonotype: Its target is not known.

Sequenced: blood, either unsorted or a sorted T cell fraction (not recorded which). The chain has TRBV6-1 and TRBJ2-1; no definite D call. This clonotype was sampled from a male donor with ankylosing spondylitis. CDR3 region: CASSEREPTPYNEQFF. The CDR3 DNA is TGTGCCAGCAGTGAAAGGGAACCTACCCCCTACAATGAGCAGTTCTTC.